This T cell receptor beta chain emerged from a study of vaccination and CD4 T cells after COVID-19. Looking at the study overall: Each control was exposed to a CEFX pool, an HIV-1 Nef pool, or no peptide at all.

The Oncomine TCR Beta short-read assay was what sequenced the DNA obtained from cultured CD4+ T cells. TCRdb reprocessed the PCR reads via MiXCR and lists one record per CDR3 protein. The repertoire consists of about 5,000 distinct CDR3 sequences, with less than 65% occurring once and the leading ten covering more than 35%. Treatment meaning: approximately 9-day PBMC culture with coronavirus spike peptide pools or control peptides (ViraFEST assay). CD4+ T-cell collection from the unexposed donor predated the COVID-19 pandemic (2011-2018). Negative selection enriched CD4+ T cells from cultures at 9 to 10 days. The V gene lost 3 bases and the J gene lost 4 bases, with 9 bases spanning the gap. The CDR3 runs to 13 residues. The germline gives CDR1 MNHEY, CDR2 SMNVEV (reference sequence). Details on this clonotype: Its antigen is not identified.

The clonotype comes from a human donor in good health. The J gene is TRBJ1-2, the V gene TRBV27, with D hard to call. Input material: CD4+ T cells from blood, cultured in vitro. The CDR3 reads CASSFRGFYGYTF. CDR3 bases: TGTGCCAGCAGTTTCCGCGGATTCTATGGCTACACCTTC.